Here is one TCR beta chain with its context. The junction had 9 bases not matched to a gene; V was cut back by 4 bases and J by 2 bases. Per germline, CDR1 MNHEY and CDR2 SVGEGT. This CDR3 contains 16 residues. The sample originates from a study of blood T cell repertoires in COVID-19. Study overall: Donors in the United States, Italy and Spain gave samples during acute or convalescent COVID-19. The cDNA or gDNA used as material had been derived from T cells, B-cell-depleted T cells, or PBMCs.

Under the authors' procedure: Quantification of nucleated cells was approximated via reference gene primer amplification. Some clones are missing from TCRdb's copy, which holds only in-frame ones; the method was immunoSEQ multiplex PCR. V, J and clone size are taken as reported in that table, and D and trimming were inferred from the DNA itself. The data hold about 310,000 clones, with 80% to 90% observed a single time. The chain has TRBV6-2 or TRBV6-3 and TRBJ1-2, with TRBD1 matching 8 bases. Source material: peripheral blood. The receptor's source is a woman between 45 and 60 years old who had recovered from COVID-19. In nucleotides, the CDR3 is TGTGCCAGCAGTTCTTCACGGACAGGGCGGAACTATGGCTACACCTTC. It translates to CASSSSRTGRNYGYTF.